The clone carrying this T cell receptor (beta chain) occurred a few times. No antigen is known for it. The PCR contained 60 Vbeta and 13 Jbeta primers. Some clones are missing from TCRdb's copy, which holds only in-frame ones; the method was immunoSEQ multiplex PCR. The sample has about 97,000 clones, roughly a tenth seen once. These data are taken from a study of cytomegalovirus exposure and HLA in healthy donors. Whole-study context: T cells numbering around 180 million yielded roughly 120 million unique TCR beta sequences in an earlier analysis.

The CDR3 sequence is 14 residues long. Germline loops: CDR1 SNHLY, CDR2 FYNNEI. V lost 6 bases to trimming and J lost 0 bases, with 11 bases between them. Findings of the study overall: Another analysis was done later, and it associated fewer than 20,000 TCR beta sequences with HLA alleles at 0.05 false discovery rate.

The TCR was taken from a man aged 50 to 59 in good health and CMV-seropositive. This chain uses TRBV2 with TRBJ1-1; possibly TRBD1 for D (6 bases). The specimen was PBMCs. For the CDR3, the DNA is TGTGCCAGCAGGGTCAGGGGACTGAACACTGAAGCTTTCTTT. It specifies CASRVRGLNTEAFF.